This TCR beta chain was captured in a study of blood T cell repertoires in COVID-19. Study-wide context: Both acute and convalescent COVID-19 samples were obtained from the United States, Italy and Spain. Sample material is recorded as cDNA or gDNA derived from T cells, B-cell-depleted T cells, or PBMCs.

Original processing notes: Amplification from reference gene primers served as the basis for estimated nucleated cell counts. The repertoire was sequenced with immunoSEQ multiplex PCR; TCRdb's copy has only in-frame clones and lacks some. V and J calls and clone size are those listed in that table; D and trimming were worked out from the DNA. The sample shows some 120,000 clones, roughly nine tenths of them seen only once. The CDR3 consists of 17 residues. The germline V gene encodes CDR1 MGHRA and CDR2 YSYEKL. V was trimmed by 4 bases and J by 1 base, leaving 17 bases between them. Sequenced: peripheral blood. This chain joins TRBV4-1 and TRBJ2-1, with TRBD1 as a possible D gene (6 bases). This TCR was recovered from a man in his forties or fifties with active COVID-19. The CDR3 here is CASSPVSGTLSYNEQFF. The CDR3 bases are TGCGCCAGCAGCCCCGTTTCCGGGACACTGTCCTACAATGAGCAGTTCTTC.